A selection of T cell receptor beta chains follows, all from one sample in a study of blood T cell repertoires in COVID-19. TCRdb keeps only in-frame clones here, not all; method: immunoSEQ multiplex PCR. This table holds some 120,000 clones, approximately 78% found once. The sequenced material came from peripheral blood. The receptors were sampled from a man in his 70s with acute or convalescent COVID-19. Both conserved end residues are part of each CDR3. Each record gives: D gene, V gene, clone size, CDR3 length, J gene, CDR3 protein, CDR3 DNA. A D gene is named only where the DNA matches it firmly. Rows may omit the clone size; those that give it use once, few, many or a size class.

NA,TRBV5-3,NA,14,TRBJ1-4,CARSLDRPNEKLFF,TGTGCCAGAAGCTTGGACAGGCCGAATGAAAAACTGTTTTTT
NA,TRBV10-3,NA,13,TRBJ1-2,CAISEGQGIGYTF,TGTGCCATCAGTGAAGGTCAGGGGATTGGCTACACCTTC
TRBD1,TRBV28,once,16,TRBJ1-2,CASSSPGPGGVYGYTF,TGTGCCAGCAGTAGTCCCGGGCCAGGGGGCGTCTATGGCTACACCTTC
NA,TRBV7-2,NA,14,TRBJ2-2,CASSLEGHTGELFF,TGTGCCAGCAGCTTAGAGGGACATACTGGGGAGCTGTTTTTT
TRBD1,TRBV30,NA,14,TRBJ1-2,CAWSGPGQAYGYTF,TGTGCCTGGAGCGGGCCGGGACAGGCCTATGGCTACACCTTC
NA,TRBV5-1,NA,16,TRBJ1-3,CASSLEQGLSGNTIYF,TGCGCCAGCAGCTTGGAACAGGGTCTATCTGGAAACACCATATATTTT
TRBD1,TRBV4-2,NA,16,TRBJ2-3,CASSQILYRGQDTQYF,TGTGCCAGCAGCCAAATCCTTTACAGGGGGCAGGATACGCAGTATTTT
TRBD1,TRBV4-2,NA,16,TRBJ1-5,CASSQASDRDHQPQHF,TGTGCCAGCAGCCAAGCTTCGGACAGGGACCATCAGCCCCAGCATTTT
NA,TRBV9,few,13,TRBJ1-6,CASSVGGGAPLHF,TGTGCCAGCAGCGTAGGGGGAGGAGCACCCCTCCACTTT
NA,TRBV6-5,NA,15,TRBJ2-7,CTSSSSKRGSREQYF,TGTACCAGCAGTTCCTCGAAGAGAGGTTCTCGCGAGCAGTACTTC
TRBD1,TRBV5-1,NA,17,TRBJ2-3,CASSLAVGQGMSDTQYF,TGCGCCAGCAGCTTGGCCGTGGGACAGGGTATGAGCGATACGCAGTATTTT
TRBD1,TRBV30,NA,13,TRBJ1-1,CAWSVVIGTGFFF,TGTGCCTGGAGTGTAGTAATCGGGACAGGGTTTTTCTTT
NA,TRBV25-1,NA,15,TRBJ1-3,CASSVQQGTGNTIYF,TGTGCCAGCAGTGTCCAACAGGGTACTGGAAACACCATATATTTT
TRBD1,TRBV18,few,16,TRBJ1-5,CASSPWTGNSNQPQHF,TGTGCCAGCTCACCCTGGACAGGTAATAGCAATCAGCCCCAGCATTTT
NA,TRBV5-4,NA,14,TRBJ2-2,CATHSAGRTGELFF,TGTGCCACACACTCGGCGGGGCGCACCGGGGAGCTGTTTTTT
TRBD1,TRBV5-4,NA,14,TRBJ2-1,CASSFGQGANEQFF,TGTGCCAGCAGCTTCGGGCAGGGGGCTAATGAGCAGTTCTTC
TRBD2,TRBV7-3,NA,14,TRBJ2-1,CASRVGGGYNEQFF,TGTGCCAGCAGAGTTGGGGGAGGGTACAATGAGCAGTTCTTC
NA,TRBV28,once,17,TRBJ1-2,CASSFMASLGGRGGYTF,TGTGCCAGCAGTTTTATGGCTTCGTTGGGGGGGCGTGGTGGCTACACCTTC
NA,TRBV5-1,NA,14,TRBJ2-3,CASSFAPGTDTQYF,TGCGCCAGCAGCTTTGCTCCGGGAACAGATACGCAGTATTTT
TRBD2,TRBV7-8,NA,15,TRBJ2-1,CASSLSGSFDNEQFF,TGTGCCAGCAGCCTTAGCGGGAGCTTCGACAATGAGCAGTTCTTC
TRBD2,TRBV7-9,NA,14,TRBJ2-3,CASSLTSGTDTQYF,TGTGCCAGCAGCTTGACTAGCGGCACAGATACGCAGTATTTT
TRBD2,TRBV2,NA,16,TRBJ2-1,CASRGTSGRVRNEQFF,TGTGCCAGCAGGGGGACTAGCGGGAGGGTGAGGAATGAGCAGTTCTTC
TRBD2,TRBV27,NA,11,TRBJ2-7,CASSSSGGEYF,TGTGCCAGCAGTTCCTCGGGGGGGGAGTACTTC
TRBD1,TRBV2,few,12,TRBJ1-2,CASIQGADGYTF,TGTGCCAGTATACAGGGGGCTGATGGCTACACCTTC
TRBD1,TRBV2,many,15,TRBJ1-5,CASSVRTGGSQPQHF,TGTGCCAGCAGCGTTCGGACAGGGGGGAGTCAGCCCCAGCATTTT
NA,TRBV7-3,once,14,TRBJ2-4,CASSLTAAKNIQYF,TGTGCCAGCAGCTTAACGGCAGCCAAAAACATTCAGTACTTC
NA,TRBV7-3,NA,13,TRBJ1-5,CASSLTLQQPQHF,TGTGCCAGCAGCTTAACGCTCCAGCAGCCCCAGCATTTT
TRBD1,TRBV7-2,few,14,TRBJ1-1,CASSLQGGNTEAFF,TGTGCCAGCAGCCTACAGGGGGGGAACACTGAAGCTTTCTTT
NA,TRBV5-4,NA,15,TRBJ1-4,CASSWGGLSGEKLFF,TGTGCCAGCAGCTGGGGGGGGCTTAGTGGTGAAAAACTGTTTTTT
NA,TRBV5-4,NA,15,TRBJ2-1,CASSLGRERYNEQFF,TGTGCCAGCAGCTTGGGCAGGGAACGATACAATGAGCAGTTCTTC
TRBD1,TRBV7-9,few,17,TRBJ1-2,CASSFFGTGGLNYGYTF,TGTGCCAGCAGCTTCTTTGGGACAGGGGGCTTGAACTATGGCTACACCTTC